The sample holds many counts of the clone carrying this T cell receptor (beta chain). These data belong to a study of blood T cells in healthy people across ages. The CDR3 consists of 11 residues. The V end lost 4 bases, the J end lost 4 bases, and 6 bases lay between the germline ends. Germline V gene lookup returns CDR1 SGHRS and CDR2 YFSETQ. With a J-beta primer mix and a sample-barcoded 5' primer, a second PCR ran roughly 6 to 11 cycles. TCRdb redid the calling of the 5' RACE reads with MiXCR, one entry per CDR3 protein. The table lists 600,000 or so distinct CDR3 sequences, approximately 30% of them singletons.

The clonotype was recovered from a woman aged 80 or over in good health. The specimen sequenced was blood. The rearrangement joins TRBV5-1 to TRBJ2-7; no firm D call. The CDR3: CASSNHYEQYF. In DNA form, the CDR3 reads TGCGCCAGCAGCAACCATTACGAGCAGTACTTC. The full variable domain, completed using reference TRBV5-1 and TRBJ2-7, is KAGVTQTPRYLIKTRGQQVTLSCSPISGHRSVSWYQQTPGQGLQFLFEYFSETQRNKGNFPGRFSGRQFSNSRSEMNVSTLELGDSALYLCASSNHYEQYFGPGTRLTVT.